The TCR beta chain under discussion was sequenced for a study of OX40 agonist ivuxolimab in advanced cancers. About the study: Every patient in dose escalation had hepatocellular carcinoma, melanoma, renal cell or head and neck cancer. Subjects had a mean age of 60 years, with a range of about 20 to 85; less than 90% were male. A history of anti-PD-1, anti-PD-L1 or anti-CTLA-4 therapy was acceptable, and more than 30% had some.

Assay used: immunoSEQ multiplex PCR; TCRdb lists only in-frame clones, some missing. In the table there are over 55,000 clones, about 89% of which are singletons. Details on this clone: Its specificity is not known.

Points from the study as a whole: The investigators did not determine what antigen specificity the expanded peripheral T cells had.

The germline gives CDR1 SGHNT, CDR2 YYREEE (reference sequence). V dropped 5 bases and J dropped 2; count of bases not matched to a gene: 10. This CDR3 spans 16 amino acids. This clonotype originated in an adult with an advanced solid tumor such as melanoma, head and neck, liver or kidney cancer. This chain connects TRBV5-4 to TRBJ2-7; 10 nucleotides match TRBD2. The sequenced sample was CD4+ or CD8+ T cells sorted from blood, obtained in a trial of the OX40 agonist ivuxolimab. The CDR3 region is CASRPSSGRSTYEQYF. As DNA, the CDR3 is TGTGCCAGCAGACCCTCTAGCGGGAGATCCACCTACGAGCAGTACTTC.